The 26 T cell receptor beta chains presented below share a single source sample, sequenced in a study of blood T cell repertoires in COVID-19 (TCRdb year 2020). Preparation of the library involved the immunoSEQ multiplex PCR assay. Imported from immuneACCESS, the table was reduced by TCRdb to in-frame sequences with V and J called. These copies leave out some clones; in studies compared against another copy, an unresolved V gene accounts for under half, and the cause of the remainder is not known. The sample contains approximately 180,000 clones, roughly 85% of them found a single time. The leading ten clones occupy under 25% of the sample. The sequenced sample consisted of peripheral blood. All receptors come from a man between 60 and 75 years old with active or convalescent COVID-19.

V usage is TRBV10-1 and J usage is TRBJ2-3; D is undetermined. This CDR3 comprises 13 residues. Per the germline V gene, CDR1 is WNHNN and CDR2 is SYGVQD (reference sequence). Between the trimmed V and J ends, which lost 3 bases and 3 bases, there was a span of 7 bases. This chain's CDR3 is CASSDGATDTQYF. DNA of the CDR3: TGCGCCAGCAGTGACGGAGCTACAGATACGCAGTATTTT.

This chain connects TRBV5-1 to TRBJ1-4; 7 nucleotides line up with TRBD1. The J segment lost 0 bases and the V segment lost 3 bases, leaving 2 bases of the junction unmatched. CDR3 length equals 15 residues. CDR1 SGHRS and CDR2 YFSETQ come from the germline V gene. CDR3 nucleotide sequence: TGCGCCAGCAGCTCCCAGGGGGCAACTAATGAAAAACTGTTTTTT. Protein sequence: CASSSQGATNEKLFF.

This chain links TRBV19 with TRBJ2-7; maybe TRBD2 (6 bases). V lost 3 bases and J 3 bases, leaving 15 bases between the germline ends. Per the germline V gene, CDR1 is LNHDA and CDR2 is SQIVND (reference sequence). The CDR3 runs to 15 residues. CDR3 sequence reads: CASSMQWGDSYEQYF. CDR3 in DNA: TGTGCCAGTAGTATGCAATGGGGGGATAGCTACGAGCAGTACTTC. Variable domain in full (rest from reference TRBV19 and TRBJ2-7): DGGITQSPKYLFRKEGQNVTLSCEQNLNHDAMYWYRQDPGQGLRLIYYSQIVNDFQKGDIAEGYSVSREKKESFPLTVTSAQKNPTAFYLCASSMQWGDSYEQYFGPGTRLTVT.

The chain joins TRBV6-5 to TRBJ1-2, with D possibly matching TRBD1 (6 bases). The V and J ends lost 8 bases and 6 bases respectively, with 10 bases between them. This CDR3 contains 11 residues. Germline V gene sequence: CDR1 MNHEY, CDR2 SVGAGI. The CDR3 DNA reads TGTGCCAGCCGGACAGTTCATGGCTACACCTTC. Translating it yields CASRTVHGYTF.

The rearrangement joins TRBV6-5 to TRBJ1-1; 7 bases fit TRBD1. The germline gives CDR1 MNHEY, CDR2 SVGAGI. V trimming: 0 bases; J trimming: 7 bases; junction bases outside the gene matches: 5. The CDR3 loop spans 14 amino acids. DNA for the CDR3: TGTGCCAGCAGTTACTCGGAGGGGGCGAATGAAGCTTTCTTT. Translated, it gives CASSYSEGANEAFF.

This chain joins TRBV29-1 and TRBJ2-7, with D possibly TRBD1 on 5 matching bases. Germline V gene data show CDR1 as SQVTM and CDR2 as ANQGSEA. This CDR3 has 15 amino acids. The CDR3 spells CTKAHPPTATYEQYF. CDR3 bases: TGCACTAAAGCCCACCCCCCGACAGCAACCTACGAGCAGTACTTC.

The chain links TRBV10-3 to TRBJ2-2, with a weak D call TRBD1 (6 bases). Deletions cut 3 bases from V and 4 bases from J, with 12 bases between. The CDR3 length is 15 residues. Looked up from germline, CDR1 is ENHRY and CDR2 is SYGVKD. CDR3 sequence (DNA): TGTGCCATCAGTGAAGGCAGGGGTGGCACCGGGGAGCTGTTTTTT. This translates into CAISEGRGGTGELFF.

This chain connects TRBV9 to TRBJ1-3, with D tentatively TRBD1 (5 bases). Germline CDR1 and CDR2: SGDLS and YYNGEE. This CDR3 spans 16 amino acids. The V end was cut by 2 bases, the J end by 0 bases, with 12 bases between. The CDR3 spells CASSVQGVSSGNTIYF. The CDR3 DNA reads TGTGCCAGCAGCGTTCAAGGGGTCAGCTCTGGAAACACCATATATTTT.

V and J are TRBV27 and TRBJ1-5; D is perhaps TRBD1 (5 bases). The CDR3 length is 17 residues. Trimming cost V 3 bases and J 0 bases, with 15 bases left between them. Germline CDR1 and CDR2: MNHEY and SMNVEV (reference sequence). The CDR3 DNA follows: TGTGCCAGCAGTTTGGGACTGGAGAGCTATAGCAATCAGCCCCAGCATTTT. This sequence encodes CASSLGLESYSNQPQHF.

A few counts support this clone. V is TRBV5-1 and J is TRBJ2-7; D gene uncertain. The V gene lost 6 bases and the J gene lost 0 bases, with 10 bases spanning the gap. CDR1 and CDR2 from the germline V gene are SGHRS and YFSETQ. CDR3 length equals 13 residues. CDR3 DNA sequence: TGCGCCAGCAATCGAGGTGACTCCTACGAGCAGTACTTC. Amino acid sequence: CASNRGDSYEQYF.

This rearrangement joins TRBV6-4 to TRBJ1-5; 7 bases agree with TRBD1. Looked up from germline, CDR1 is MRHNA and CDR2 is SNTAGT. The ends lost 2 bases at V and 3 bases at J; junction bases unmatched: 10. The CDR3 covers 17 residues. CDR3 bases: TGTGCCAGCAGTGACCCGATTGAGGGGGCAGACAATCAGCCCCAGCATTTT. It codes for CASSDPIEGADNQPQHF.

The genes are TRBV6-6 and TRBJ1-1; weak D call: TRBD1 (6 bases). Between the trimmed V and J ends, which lost 5 bases and 0 bases, there was a span of 22 bases. The CDR3 sequence is 18 residues long. The V gene's germline CDR1 is MNHNY and CDR2 SVGAGI (reference sequence). The CDR3 loop reads CASSLNPTGSRLNTEAFF. The CDR3 nucleotides are TGTGCCAGCAGTCTTAATCCAACAGGGAGCCGCTTGAACACTGAAGCTTTCTTT.

The CDR3 nucleotides read TGTGCCAGCAGTCCCGATCGGGGTTTTACAGATACGCAGTATTTT. Amino acid sequence: CASSPDRGFTDTQYF. V usage is TRBV2 and J usage is TRBJ2-3; D is possibly TRBD2 (5 bases). The CDR3 extends over 15 amino acids. Germline lookup yields CDR1 SNHLY and CDR2 FYNNEI. V lost 5 bases and J 3 bases, leaving 15 bases between the germline ends.

The chain has TRBV12-3 or TRBV12-4 and TRBJ2-1, with D possibly matching TRBD1 (5 bases). The CDR3 totals 11 residues. Trimming stripped 5 bases from V and 14 bases from J, with 13 bases between. The DNA of the CDR3 is TGTGCCAGCAGTATCAGGGATCAAAAGTTCTTC. Its translation: CASSIRDQKFF.

This clone was picked up one time. The chain combines TRBV6-4 with TRBJ2-1, with 7 bases aligning to TRBD1. V lost 2 bases and J lost 4; bases outside the gene matches: 2. Per germline, CDR1 MRHNA and CDR2 SNTAGT. The CDR3 extends over 14 amino acids. As DNA, the CDR3 is TGTGCCAGCAGTGACCGGGACAGTTACAATGAGCAGTTCTTC. As protein: CASSDRDSYNEQFF.

The CDR3 bases are TGTGCCAGCAGTGCCCCCTCAGGGTTGCGGCAGCCCCAGCATTTT. The encoded protein is CASSAPSGLRQPQHF. The chain has TRBV2 and TRBJ1-5; a weak D match, TRBD1 (5 bases). CDR3 size: 15 residues. V lost 4 bases to trimming and J lost 7 bases, with 17 bases between them. Germline CDR1 reads SNHLY; CDR2 reads FYNNEI.

The V call is TRBV18, the J call TRBJ2-1; TRBD2 matches at 11 bases. V shed 5 bases and J 4 bases; nucleotides not matched to a gene: 4. The germline gives CDR1 KGHSH, CDR2 LQKENI. This CDR3 region has 15 residues. The CDR3 coding sequence is TGTGCCAGCTCATCTAGGACTAGCGGGTACAATGAGCAGTTCTTC. Translated: CASSSRTSGYNEQFF.

V is TRBV2 and J is TRBJ1-1; D is unresolved. The CDR3 sequence is 14 residues long. The germline CDR1 and CDR2 sequences are SNHLY and FYNNEI. V dropped 7 bases and J dropped 0 bases, with 12 bases sitting between them. The CDR3 DNA reads TGTGCCAGCACCCCCGAACAGATGAACACTGAAGCTTTCTTT. Translation gives CASTPEQMNTEAFF.

V gene TRBV9 combines with J gene TRBJ2-1; 9 positions match TRBD2. There are 16 residues in the CDR3. Trimming took 4 bases from V and 7 from J; bases not matched to a gene: 12. The germline gives CDR1 SGDLS, CDR2 YYNGEE. The DNA of the CDR3 is TGTGCCAGCAGCTCCCTCGCGGGGGGGCCGGGTAATGAGCAGTTCTTC. As protein: CASSSLAGGPGNEQFF.

This sequence joins TRBV6-5 and TRBJ2-7, with 13 bases matching TRBD2. This CDR3 is 13 amino acids long. The junction had 3 bases not matched to a gene; V was cut back by 6 bases and J by 7 bases. CDR1 and CDR2 from the germline V gene are MNHEY and SVGAGI. The CDR3 is CASRLAGGSEQYF. The CDR3 nucleotides are TGTGCCAGCAGACTAGCGGGGGGGTCAGAGCAGTACTTC.

V and J are TRBV27 and TRBJ1-1; 10 bases match TRBD1. The CDR3 totals 14 residues. V lost 6 bases, J lost 8 bases, and 9 bases stayed unmatched. Germline V gives CDR1 MNHEY, CDR2 SMNVEV (reference sequence). The CDR3 loop reads CASSPADRGHEAFF. CDR3 in DNA: TGTGCCAGCAGCCCTGCCGACAGGGGGCACGAAGCTTTCTTT.

The V gene is TRBV6-2 or TRBV6-3, the J gene TRBJ2-1; D might be TRBD1 (6 bases). The CDR3 runs to 15 residues. The V and J ends lost 5 bases and 3 bases respectively, with 14 bases between them. In germline, CDR1 is MNHEY, CDR2 SVGEGT. The CDR3: CASSTGRASYNEQFF. DNA for the CDR3: TGTGCCAGCAGTACAGGGCGGGCAAGCTACAATGAGCAGTTCTTC.

The chain joins TRBV5-1 to TRBJ2-5; TRBD2 matches 11 bases. The CDR3 extends over 14 amino acids. The V segment lost 3 bases and the J segment 4 bases; nucleotides outside the gene matches: 2. Germline lookup yields CDR1 SGHRS and CDR2 YFSETQ. The CDR3 reads CASSSSGGLETQYF. The CDR3 coding sequence is TGCGCCAGCAGCTCTAGCGGGGGGTTAGAGACCCAGTACTTC.

The chain has TRBV5-1 and TRBJ2-5, with 9 nucleotides matching TRBD2. After removal of 2 bases from V and 2 bases from J, the junction contained 13 bases not matched to a gene. The length of the CDR3 is 18 residues. Germline CDR1 is SGHRS and CDR2 is YFSETQ. The chain's CDR3 is CASSFGRRAGGNQETQYF. CDR3 sequence (DNA): TGCGCCAGCAGCTTTGGACGGCGGGCGGGGGGGAATCAAGAGACCCAGTACTTC.

The chain has TRBV11-2 and TRBJ1-6; 8 nucleotides match TRBD1. The ends lost 5 bases at V and 11 bases at J; junction bases unmatched: 5. The CDR3 is 13 amino acids. Looked up from germline, CDR1 is SGHAT and CDR2 is FQNNGV. In DNA, the CDR3 is TGTGCCAGCAGCCCCAGGGGGCGGCCACCCCTCCACTTT. This codes for CASSPRGRPPLHF.

V usage is TRBV5-4 and J usage is TRBJ2-3, with D uncertain. Looked up from germline, CDR1 is SGHNT and CDR2 is YYREEE (reference sequence). V was shortened by 0 bases and J by 4 bases, with 6 bases between the two germline ends. The CDR3 is 13 amino acids. The CDR3 sequence is CASSLGQSDTQYF. CDR3 DNA sequence: TGTGCCAGCAGCTTGGGTCAGTCAGATACGCAGTATTTT.